This T cell receptor beta chain was sequenced for a study of cytomegalovirus exposure and HLA in healthy donors (dated by TCRdb to about 2017). Study-wide context: An earlier analysis of approximately 550 of the donors reported more than 250 Gb of sequence data and 120 million or so unique TCR beta sequences from 190 million or so T cells. Roughly 300 gigabases of sequencing data and 78 million or so unique TCR sequences were included in an early release covering roughly 700 HLA-typed donors. Of the 300 to 500 genotyped donors, 70% to 90% were placed in the genetic ancestry cluster associated with self-reported Caucasian donors. The study was designed to test whether signatures of past pathogen exposure could be identified by cataloging public T cell receptors. The study profiled the T cell repertoires of 666 subjects by immunosequencing and related them to cytomegalovirus serostatus. Besides the first cohort of roughly 640 subjects, a separate validation cohort made up of about 120 different subjects was used. To predict cytomegalovirus infection status, the study brought together high-throughput TCR immunosequencing, statistical association of individual TCRs with disease status, and machine learning. In a later analysis, previously published TCR beta repertoires from 550 to 750 donors were re-analyzed and high-resolution HLA genotyping was added so that TCR occurrence patterns could be studied. In the later analysis, no new phenotypic data were used to find candidate immune exposures; instead, reliance was placed on TCR beta sequences and their occurrence across donors. In an earlier analysis of roughly 540 of the donors, high-throughput TCR beta sequencing was used to judge whether each TCR beta V gene segment behaved as functional or pseudogenic. Alongside the repertoire data, information on donor age, sex, ethnicity and CMV serostatus was compiled. A later genetic analysis used genome-wide SNP genotypes for about three fifths of the roughly 700 donors, treating that subset as a discovery cohort. Every discovery cohort repertoire had been produced on one sequencing platform. HLA typing covered class I and class II loci at four-digit resolution. The number of donors typed differed by locus, with roughly 620-630 for A, B, C, DRB1 and DQB1, roughly 520 for DQA1, nearly 610 for DPA1, and some 470 for DPB1. Roughly 5 DR-DQ haplotypes were handled as single units for association and clustering because linkage in the cohort was strong. On average, around 230,000 unique TCR beta nucleotide sequences were sequenced per donor among fewer than 500 genotyped donors of the cohort, with about 19% of those sequences being non-productive. Beyond this particular receptor, the publication reports: A later analysis found that TCR association rates varied across HLA loci, with DRB1 alleles showing the most associated TCRs and HLA-C alleles the fewest. The classifier was reported to diagnose cytomegalovirus status with high specificity and sensitivity in both the original and validation cohorts. Because counts were too low, around 18 rarely observed V segments, including chromosome 9 orphons, were left out of the earlier analysis of 587 of the donors. A later analysis found that HLA-associated TCR beta chains were more clonally expanded and had lower generation probabilities than equally common non-associated chains. When HLA alleles, especially DR and DQ, strongly co-occurred, attributing TCR associations to individual alleles was difficult. Most TCR sequences were seen in very few donors, while some public TCRs were found in many individuals. Specific HLA alleles were associated with around 18,000 TCR beta sequences at a false discovery rate of 0.05 in a later analysis. A further reported finding was that TCR beta sequences accurately predicted the HLA-A and HLA-B alleles for most subjects in the first cohort. In this cohort, only TCR beta chains were sequenced, and detectable features were limited by the absence of alpha or paired-chain data. In vitro tests confirmed that three of the cytomegalovirus-associated TCR beta chains recognize cytomegalovirus antigens. V-gene and J-gene trimming of TCR beta chains was associated with a missense DCLRE1C variant in a later genetic analysis, and the association was replicated in an independent cohort. The study gave a list of 150 to 200 TCR beta chains associated with cytomegalovirus. Compared with the approximately 670-donor mean, donors in an Asian-associated ancestry cluster had fewer N-insertions in productive TCRs, according to a later genetic analysis. A group of highly shared sequence variants was considered likely to be a technical artifact of the sequencing pipeline. Presence/absence analyses assumed roughly uniform sequencing depth across donors, an assumption that may not hold. An earlier analysis of around 500 of the donors showed that most TCR beta V segments appeared in productive rearrangements either about 90% or about 30% of the time, which broadly matched IMGT annotations. Some IMGT-functional V segments, including TRBV6-2 and TRBV6-3, could not be distinguished by the 87-base-pair reads and were therefore excluded. Because HLA typing was missing for some donors at each locus, association tests included only the typed subset. Several of the top co-occurrence clusters appeared to be linked to parvovirus B19, influenza, CMV and Epstein-Barr virus, according to a later analysis. The authors suggested that the approach could potentially be generalized to other disease states and immunological phenotypes. According to a later analysis, most CMV-associated TCR beta chains appeared to be HLA-restricted, and the HLA associations seemed to be driven largely by CMV exposure. Immune exposure information for the cohort was limited to CMV serostatus. Correlated functional status among segregating V segments might be attributable to linkage disequilibrium, but an unknown experimental factor could not be ruled out.

The CDR3 sequence holds 21 residues, the cysteine and phenylalanine included. The entry retains the CDR3 DNA only, 63 bases that are in frame from base 1. The junction carries 28 bases between V and J, which are trimmed by 3 bases and 4 bases respectively. For CDR1 and CDR2, the germline V gene lists LGHNA and YSLEER. The library came from the immunoSEQ multiplex PCR assay. A mixture of 60 forward primers for TCR Vbeta segments and 13 reverse primers for TCR Jbeta segments was used in the multiplex PCR. The CDR3 region of rearranged TCR beta genes was amplified from genomic DNA with a multiplex PCR assay. The amplified TCR beta libraries were sequenced on the Illumina HiSeq System as 87-base-pair reads. In the authors' own workflow: A later analysis counted 75 million to 100 million unique TCR beta chains across the 650 to 800 repertoires, and approximately 11 million of these chains were shared by at least two donors. To remove PCR and sequencing errors, raw reads were error-corrected and collapsed into unique sequences using a nearest-neighbor algorithm that merged closely related sequences. CDR3 sequences were aligned to IMGT reference sequences to assign V, D and J gene segments. For a sequence to be retained, a match of at least six nucleotides to both a V gene segment and a J gene segment was required. A rearrangement was called productive if the CDR3 had no stop codons and remained in frame with V and J, and every other rearrangement was called non-productive. Following IMGT convention, CDR3 was defined as the stretch from the second conserved V-encoded cysteine up to the conserved J-encoded phenylalanine. Sequences without an unambiguous match to a single V gene segment were excluded from the earlier analysis of 450 to 650 of the donors. An earlier analysis of approximately 590 of the donors classified V segments as functional when productive rearrangements were above 56.7% and as segregating when the standard deviation between donors was above 5%. A statistical classification framework was built for diagnosing cytomegalovirus status from the catalog of TCR beta chain sequences. V and J gene assignment, in a later analysis, came from comparing TCR nucleotide sequences with IMGT/GENE-DB human TR gene sequences. Using the TCRdist pipeline, a later analysis assigned CDR3 sequences along with most-parsimonious VDJ recombination scenarios. A later analysis defined each TCR beta chain by its CDR3 amino acid sequence plus V-gene family, and excluded reads lacking a unique V-gene family. In a later analysis, 500 to 650 highly shared, low-generation-probability nucleotide sequences were removed to address suspected cross-contamination and a sequencing artifact. For each public chain, a later analysis derived a clonal expansion index from normalized ranks of inferred template counts within each repertoire. In a later analysis, generation probabilities were computed using a VDJ recombination model fitted to out-of-frame rearrangements, and the results were checked against IGoR. A later analysis scored TCR-TCR, TCR-HLA and TCR-CMV co-occurrence with hypergeometric tests, applying a repertoire-size bias correction to TCR pairs. A later analysis estimated false discovery rates by permuting HLA or CMV assignments 20 times. In a later analysis, co-occurring TCRs were grouped with DBSCAN, and TCRdist sequence similarity was added when clustering was performed within HLA-allele-positive subsets. For co-occurrence clustering, repertoires with fewer than 30,000 or more than 120,000 public chains were excluded, along with about five repertoires with anomalous nucleotide sharing. TCRdb re-hosts the immuneACCESS table, in-frame sequences only. Its copies lack some clones; in the studies checked, an unresolved V gene accounts for under half of them, and the cause for the rest is not known. V, J and clone size are taken as reported in that table, and D and trimming were inferred from the DNA itself. The sample table shows 75,000 to 100,000 clones, and around 70% are seen once. The biggest ten clones account for approximately 7.8% of the sample.

The cohort consisted of more than 650 healthy bone marrow donors. At the time of sampling, all cohort members were nominally healthy, though unrecorded immune exposures were likely present. The donor was CMV seronegative and belonged to the group of 350 or so seronegative cohort members. A peripheral blood sample was provided by each donor, and peripheral blood mononuclear cells were used for TCR beta sequencing. The Qiagen DNeasy Blood Extraction Kit was used to extract genomic DNA from the blood cell samples. On this clone: Its antigen is not yet known. Base qualities are missing; no much larger clone stands one base away.

This clonotype originated in a man aged 55 to 70 in good health and CMV-seronegative. This chain joins TRBV4-3 to TRBJ1-6; perhaps TRBD1 is the D gene, with 6 bases matching. The sequenced sample was PBMCs. The CDR3 amino acid sequence is: CASSQAENREGGVGYNSPLHF. Here is the DNA: TGCGCCAGCAGCCAGGCTGAAAACAGGGAGGGAGGAGTTGGTTATAATTCACCCCTCCACTTT.